Presented here are 8 T cell receptor beta chains from one specimen sequenced in a study of vaccination and CD4 T cells after COVID-19. The Oncomine TCR Beta short-read assay sequenced DNA from cultured CD4+ T cells. TCRdb processed the PCR reads anew with MiXCR; each CDR3 protein has one entry. The data show about 13,000 distinct CDR3 sequences, 41% seen once. This sample's treatment: roughly ten-day PBMC culture with coronavirus spike peptide pools or control peptides (ViraFEST assay). Their cognate antigens are unknown. The sequences come from CD4+ T cells from blood, cultured in vitro, collected after SARS-CoV-2 vaccination. The receptors stem from a human donor who had recovered from COVID-19.

V gene TRBV19 combines with J gene TRBJ1-5; D call uncertain. Looked up from germline, CDR1 is LNHDA and CDR2 is SQIVND (reference sequence). V lost 5 bases, J lost 8 bases, and 10 bases lay in between. The CDR3 sequence is 12 residues long. The CDR3 DNA is TGTGCCAGTAGTGACGGAGTCAAGCCCCAGCATTTT. Translation: CASSDGVKPQHF. Based on the CDR3 plus reference TRBV19 and TRBJ1-5, the full variable domain is DGGITQSPKYLFRKEGQNVTLSCEQNLNHDAMYWYRQDPGQGLRLIYYSQIVNDFQKGDIAEGYSVSREKKESFPLTVTSAQKNPTAFYLCASSDGVKPQHFGDGTRLSIL.

This clonotype has a handful of counts. The J gene is TRBJ1-1, the V gene TRBV6-5; maybe TRBD1 (5 bases). CDR1 and CDR2 from the germline V gene are MNHEY and SVGAGI. With 4 bases removed from V and 10 bases from J, the gap between germline ends came to 10 bases. The CDR3 is made up of 11 amino acids. The CDR3 here is CASSSGTSAFF. CDR3 nucleotide sequence: TGTGCCAGCAGTTCCGGGACTTCAGCTTTCTTT.

This clonotype has a handful of counts. The chain uses TRBV27 and TRBJ1-2; D is ambiguous. The V gene's germline CDR1 is MNHEY and CDR2 SMNVEV (reference sequence). The CDR3 extends over 15 amino acids. Between the trimmed V and J ends, which lost 5 bases and 3 bases, there was a span of 16 bases. For the CDR3, the DNA is TGTGCCAGCAGTCCACACCACTCAGTGGACTATGGCTACACCTTC. This translates into CASSPHHSVDYGYTF.

This chain uses TRBV20-1 with TRBJ2-7, with D tentatively TRBD2 (7 bases). The V end lost 6 bases, the J end lost 7 bases, and 25 bases lay between the germline ends. This CDR3 region has 15 residues. Looked up from germline, CDR1 is DFQATT and CDR2 is SNEGSKA (reference sequence). The CDR3 nucleotides read TGCAGTGCGACCCGGGGGGCCAATCCATCCGGAGAGCAGTACTTC. Protein: CSATRGANPSGEQYF.

The chain couples TRBV12-3 or TRBV12-4 to TRBJ1-5; D is perhaps TRBD1 (5 bases). With 5 bases removed from V and 1 base from J, the gap between germline ends came to 12 bases. The length of the CDR3 is 15 residues. DNA for the CDR3: TGTGCCAGCAGTCCCCCAGGGATAAGCAATCAGCCCCAGCATTTT. Amino acids: CASSPPGISNQPQHF.

The sample holds a few counts of this clonotype. The rearrangement uses TRBV9 and TRBJ2-1, with 13 bases aligning to TRBD2. Germline V gene lookup returns CDR1 SGDLS and CDR2 YYNGEE. Trimming took 3 bases from V and 8 from J; bases not matched to a gene: 5. The CDR3 is made up of 15 amino acids. Written as DNA, the CDR3 is TGTGCCAGCAGCGCCGGGACTAGCGGGATCCATGAGCAGTTCTTC. It encodes CASSAGTSGIHEQFF.

A few counts support this clonotype. J is TRBJ1-1 and V is TRBV6-1; D is ambiguous. Trimming left V 4 bases short and J 4 bases short, with 10 bases between. Germline V gene sequence: CDR1 MNHNS, CDR2 SASEGT. This CDR3 is built from 13 residues. The CDR3, as DNA: TGTGCCAGCAGTGTAGAGTGGAGCACTGAAGCTTTCTTT. Its protein is CASSVEWSTEAFF.

The genes are TRBV6-5 and TRBJ2-1, with TRBD1 matching 7 bases. The V gene end was trimmed by 4 bases and the J gene end by 5 bases; junction bases not matched to a gene: 5. This CDR3 is 14 amino acids long. Germline CDR1 is MNHEY and CDR2 is SVGAGI. The CDR3: CASSSGDSNNEQFF. The CDR3 bases are TGTGCCAGCAGTTCTGGGGACAGTAACAATGAGCAGTTCTTC.